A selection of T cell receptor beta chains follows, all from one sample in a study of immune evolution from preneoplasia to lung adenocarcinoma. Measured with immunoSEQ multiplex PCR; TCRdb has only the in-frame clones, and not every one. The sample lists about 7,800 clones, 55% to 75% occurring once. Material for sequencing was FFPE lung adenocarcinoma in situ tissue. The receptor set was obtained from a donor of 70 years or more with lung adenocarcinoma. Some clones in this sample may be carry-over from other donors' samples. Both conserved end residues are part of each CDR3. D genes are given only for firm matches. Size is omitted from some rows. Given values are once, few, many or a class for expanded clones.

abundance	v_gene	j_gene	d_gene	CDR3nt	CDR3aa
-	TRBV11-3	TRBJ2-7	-	TGTGCCAGCAGCATGGGGTCAGCCTACGAGCAGTACTTC	CASSMGSAYEQYF
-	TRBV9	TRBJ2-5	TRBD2	TGTGCCAGCAGCGTACGGTCTAGCGGGGGGGCCCCAGAGACCCAGTACTTC	CASSVRSSGGAPETQYF
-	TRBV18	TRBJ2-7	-	TGTGCCAGCTCCGCCAGGGACCGAACCTACGAGCAGTACTTC	CASSARDRTYEQYF
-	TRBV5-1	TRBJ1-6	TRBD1	TGCGCCAGCAGGGGGACAGGGGGTAATTCACCCCTCCACTTT	CASRGTGGNSPLHF
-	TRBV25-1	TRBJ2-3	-	TGTGCCAGCCTAGGAGATACGCAGTATTTT	CASLGDTQYF
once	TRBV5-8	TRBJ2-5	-	TGTGCCAGCAGCTTGGCTAGCGCGCAGACCCAGTACTTC	CASSLASAQTQYF
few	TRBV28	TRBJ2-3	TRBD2	TGTGCCAGCAGTTCTCTCGGGCTAGCGGGAGGAGATACGCAGTATTTT	CASSSLGLAGGDTQYF
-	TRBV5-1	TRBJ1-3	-	TGCGCCAGCAGCTTGGAACTCCAGGGCCACACCATATATTTT	CASSLELQGHTIYF
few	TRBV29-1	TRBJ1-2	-	TGCAGCGTTGAGAGCAGCTATGGCTACACCTTC	CSVESSYGYTF
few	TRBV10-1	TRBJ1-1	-	TGCGCCAGCAGTGAGGGAGGTCTGGGTAATGAAGCTTTCTTT	CASSEGGLGNEAFF
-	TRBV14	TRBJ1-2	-	TGTGCCAGCAGTCTCAGAGGGGTGCATGGCTACACCTTC	CASSLRGVHGYTF
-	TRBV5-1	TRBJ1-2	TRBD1	TGCGCCAGCAGCTTAGGTCAGGGGGGTACTGGCTACACCTTC	CASSLGQGGTGYTF
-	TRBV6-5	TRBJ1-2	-	TGTGCCAGCAGTTACTCGGGGGGGGAATATGGCTACACCTTC	CASSYSGGEYGYTF
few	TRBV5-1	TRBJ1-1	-	TGCGCCAGCAGCCCCGCCGGGGCTTCTAACACTGAAGCTTTCTTT	CASSPAGASNTEAFF
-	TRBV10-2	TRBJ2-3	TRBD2	TGCGCCAGCCGGGAAAAGCGGGGGGCCCAAGATACGCAGTATTTT	CASREKRGAQDTQYF
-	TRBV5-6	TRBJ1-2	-	TGTGCCAGCAGCTTGCCTAGCAGCTATGGCTACACCTTC	CASSLPSSYGYTF
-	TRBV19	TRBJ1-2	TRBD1	TGTGCCAGTAGTAAAGGACAGGGGGCGGATGGCTACACCTTC	CASSKGQGADGYTF
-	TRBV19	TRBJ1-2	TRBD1	TGTGCCAGTAGTTCACAGGGGGCAGTGGGTGGCTACACCTTC	CASSSQGAVGGYTF
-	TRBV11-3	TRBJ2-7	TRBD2	TGTGCCAGCAGCTTAGAGCGCGGCGGGGGGGACTACGAGCAGTACTTC	CASSLERGGGDYEQYF
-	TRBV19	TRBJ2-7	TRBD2	TGTGCCAGTAGTAGAGGTTCTAGCGGGAGTCCGAGCTCCTACGAGCAGTACTTC	CASSRGSSGSPSSYEQYF
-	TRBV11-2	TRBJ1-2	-	TGTGCCAGCAGCTTTTTCCGCGGCTATGGCTACACCTTC	CASSFFRGYGYTF
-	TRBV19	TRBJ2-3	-	TGTGCCAGTAGCGACAGTGACGGCACAGATACGCAGTATTTT	CASSDSDGTDTQYF
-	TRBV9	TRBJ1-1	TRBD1	TGTGCCAGCACAGGGGGGAGCACTGAAGCTTTCTTT	CASTGGSTEAFF
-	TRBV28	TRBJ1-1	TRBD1	TGTGCCAGCAGTCTAGGCAGGGGGCGCCGGGACACTGAAGCTTTCTTT	CASSLGRGRRDTEAFF
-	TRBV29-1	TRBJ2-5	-	TGCAGCGTTGAAGATGGGAGAGGGCCCCAAGAGACCCAGTACTTC	CSVEDGRGPQETQYF
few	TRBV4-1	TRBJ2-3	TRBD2	TGCGCCAGCAGCCAAGATGGGACCGAGACTAGCGGGAGAGGAGATACGCAGTATTTT	CASSQDGTETSGRGDTQYF
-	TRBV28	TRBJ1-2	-	TGTGCCACCGACAGGCCAGAGGGCTATGGCTACACCTTC	CATDRPEGYGYTF
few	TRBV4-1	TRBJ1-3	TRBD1	TGCGCCAGCAGCCGCGAACAGAGGACAGGTGGGGGAAACACCATATATTTT	CASSREQRTGGGNTIYF
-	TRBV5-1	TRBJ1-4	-	TGCGCCAGCAGCCCCACGGAGGGAAGAGAAAAACTGTTTTTT	CASSPTEGREKLFF